Given below is one T cell receptor (beta chain) in context. How the authors handled the data: From reference gene primer amplification, estimates of nucleated cell counts were derived. Measured with immunoSEQ multiplex PCR; TCRdb has only the in-frame clones, and not every one. V and J calls and clone size come straight from that table; D and trimming were deduced from the DNA. Of 120,000 or so clones listed, roughly nine tenths are singletons. This entry comes from a study of blood T cell repertoires in COVID-19. The sequence was collected from a human donor in a cohort sampled during active COVID-19. The sample was peripheral blood.

CDR3 bases: TGTGCCACCAGCGCTGGTCTAGCGGGGACCAGTTTCGGGCAGTACTTC. This encodes CATSAGLAGTSFGQYF. The gene calls are TRBV15 and TRBJ2-7; 9 bases match TRBD2. The V segment lost 5 bases and the J segment 9 bases; nucleotides outside the gene matches: 17. Germline loops: CDR1 LNHNV, CDR2 YYDKDF (reference sequence). The CDR3 is 16 amino acids.